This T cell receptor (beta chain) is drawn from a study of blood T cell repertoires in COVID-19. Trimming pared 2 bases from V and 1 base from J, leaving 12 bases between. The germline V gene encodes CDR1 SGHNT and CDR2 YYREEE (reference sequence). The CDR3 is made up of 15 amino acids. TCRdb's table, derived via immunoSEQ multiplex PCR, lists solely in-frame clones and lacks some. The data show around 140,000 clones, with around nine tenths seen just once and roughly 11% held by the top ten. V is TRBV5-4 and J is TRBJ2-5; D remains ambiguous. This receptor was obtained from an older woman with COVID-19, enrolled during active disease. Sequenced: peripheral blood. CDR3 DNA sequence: TGTGCCAGCAGCTTCGGTCTGCCCCCCCAAGAGACCCAGTACTTC. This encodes CASSFGLPPQETQYF.